This TCR beta chain was retrieved from a study of technical replicates of blood from several donors. The germline V gene encodes CDR1 MGHDK and CDR2 SYGVNS. The CDR3 is 15 residues long. V dropped 4 bases and J dropped 8; count of bases not matched to a gene: 10. Some clones are missing from TCRdb's copy, which holds only in-frame ones; the method was immunoSEQ multiplex PCR. The table lists tens of thousands of clones, approximately 86% of them singletons, with over 4.5% in the top ten. The count of this clone is one. Sequenced material: PBMCs. The chain uses TRBV25-1 and TRBJ1-2; 10 bases fit TRBD1. This receptor was identified in a human donor in good health. Some clones in this sample may be carry-over from other donors' samples. This CDR3 reads CASSVRDRGSGGYTF. The CDR3, as DNA: TGTGCCAGCAGTGTCCGGGACAGGGGATCTGGGGGCTACACCTTC.